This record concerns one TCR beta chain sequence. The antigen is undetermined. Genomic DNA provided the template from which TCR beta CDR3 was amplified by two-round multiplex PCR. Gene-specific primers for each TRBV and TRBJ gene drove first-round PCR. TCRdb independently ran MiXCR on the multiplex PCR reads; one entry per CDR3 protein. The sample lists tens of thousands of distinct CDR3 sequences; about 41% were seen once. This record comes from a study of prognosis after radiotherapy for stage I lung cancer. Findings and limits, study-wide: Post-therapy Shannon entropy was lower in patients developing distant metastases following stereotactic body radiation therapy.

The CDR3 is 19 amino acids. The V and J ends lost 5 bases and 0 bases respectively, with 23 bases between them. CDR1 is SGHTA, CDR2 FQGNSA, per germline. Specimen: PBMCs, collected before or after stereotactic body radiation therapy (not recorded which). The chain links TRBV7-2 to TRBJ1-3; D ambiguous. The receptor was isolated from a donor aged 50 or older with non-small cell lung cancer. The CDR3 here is CASSQVRRWPESSGNTIYF. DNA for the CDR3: TGTGCCAGCAGCCAAGTCCGACGGTGGCCCGAGAGCTCTGGAAACACCATATATTTT.